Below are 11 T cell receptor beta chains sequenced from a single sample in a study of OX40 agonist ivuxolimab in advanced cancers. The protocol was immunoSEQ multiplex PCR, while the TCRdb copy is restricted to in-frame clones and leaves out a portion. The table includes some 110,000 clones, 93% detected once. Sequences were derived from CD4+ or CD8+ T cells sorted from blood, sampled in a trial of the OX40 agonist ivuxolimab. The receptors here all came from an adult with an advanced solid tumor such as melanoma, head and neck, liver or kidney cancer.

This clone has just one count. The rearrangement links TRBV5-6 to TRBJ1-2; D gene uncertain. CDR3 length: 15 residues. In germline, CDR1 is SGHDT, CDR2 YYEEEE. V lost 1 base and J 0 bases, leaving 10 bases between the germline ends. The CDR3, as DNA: TGTGCCAGCAGCTTGATCGGCGGATCTAACTATGGCTACACCTTC. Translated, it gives CASSLIGGSNYGYTF.

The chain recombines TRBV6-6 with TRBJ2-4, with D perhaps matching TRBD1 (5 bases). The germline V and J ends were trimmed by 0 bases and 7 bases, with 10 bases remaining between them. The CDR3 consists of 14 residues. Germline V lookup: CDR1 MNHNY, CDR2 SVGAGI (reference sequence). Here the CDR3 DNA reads TGTGCCAGCAGTTACTCCCAGGGTAGGAACATTCAGTACTTC. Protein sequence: CASSYSQGRNIQYF.

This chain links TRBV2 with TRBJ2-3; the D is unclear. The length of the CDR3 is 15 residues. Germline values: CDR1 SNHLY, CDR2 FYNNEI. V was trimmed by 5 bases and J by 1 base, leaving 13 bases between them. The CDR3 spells CASSTDSIRTDTQYF. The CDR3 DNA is TGTGCCAGCAGTACCGACTCGATTCGCACAGATACGCAGTATTTT.

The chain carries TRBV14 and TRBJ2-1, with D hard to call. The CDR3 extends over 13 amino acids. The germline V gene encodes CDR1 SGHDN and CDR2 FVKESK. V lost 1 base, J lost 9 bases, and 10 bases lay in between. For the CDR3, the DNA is TGTGCCAGCAGCCAAGCATGGAGAGGTGAGCAGTTCTTC. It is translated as CASSQAWRGEQFF.

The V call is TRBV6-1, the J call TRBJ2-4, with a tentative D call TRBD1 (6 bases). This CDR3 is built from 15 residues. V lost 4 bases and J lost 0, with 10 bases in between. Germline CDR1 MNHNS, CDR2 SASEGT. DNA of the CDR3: TGTGCCAGCAGTGGACAGGCACTAGCCAAAAACATTCAGTACTTC. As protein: CASSGQALAKNIQYF.

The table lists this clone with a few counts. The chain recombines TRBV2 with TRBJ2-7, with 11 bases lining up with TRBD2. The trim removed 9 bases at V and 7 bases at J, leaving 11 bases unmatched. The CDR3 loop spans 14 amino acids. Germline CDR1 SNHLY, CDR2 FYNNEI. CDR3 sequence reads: CARGAGLAGGEQYF. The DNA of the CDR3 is TGTGCCAGGGGGGCAGGACTAGCGGGCGGGGAGCAGTACTTC.

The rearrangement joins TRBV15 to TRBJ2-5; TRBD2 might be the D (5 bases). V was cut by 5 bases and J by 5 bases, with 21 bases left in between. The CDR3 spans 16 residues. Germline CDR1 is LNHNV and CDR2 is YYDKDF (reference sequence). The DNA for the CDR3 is TGTGCCACCAGCTTGTTCTCTTGGCGGACTCAGGAGACCCAGTACTTC. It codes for CATSLFSWRTQETQYF.

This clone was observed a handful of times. CDR3 bases: TGTGCCAGCAAGGAGTGGAGCGGGGGTGCCGGGGAGCTGTTTTTT. Encoded protein: CASKEWSGGAGELFF. V gene TRBV6-1 combines with J gene TRBJ2-2, with 8 positions matching TRBD2. V shed 7 bases and J 6 bases; nucleotides not matched to a gene: 10. CDR3 size: 15 residues. Germline V gives CDR1 MNHNS, CDR2 SASEGT.

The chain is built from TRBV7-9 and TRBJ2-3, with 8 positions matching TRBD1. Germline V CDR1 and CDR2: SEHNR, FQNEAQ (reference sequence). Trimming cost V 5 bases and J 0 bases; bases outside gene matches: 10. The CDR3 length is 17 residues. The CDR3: CASSPYRGDTSTDTQYF. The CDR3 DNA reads TGTGCCAGCAGCCCCTACAGGGGGGATACTAGCACAGATACGCAGTATTTT.

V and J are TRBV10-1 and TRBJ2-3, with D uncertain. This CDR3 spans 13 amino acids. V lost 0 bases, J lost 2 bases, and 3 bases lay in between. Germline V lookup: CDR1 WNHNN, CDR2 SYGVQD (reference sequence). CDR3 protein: CASSESTTDTQYF. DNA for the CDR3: TGCGCCAGCAGTGAGTCAACCACAGATACGCAGTATTTT.

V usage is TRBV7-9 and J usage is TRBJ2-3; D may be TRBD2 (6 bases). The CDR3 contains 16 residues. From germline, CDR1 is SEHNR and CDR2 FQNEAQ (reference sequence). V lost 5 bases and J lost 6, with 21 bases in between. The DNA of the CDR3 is TGTGCCAGCAGCGACCGGGAGAACCCAGGCCGGGATACGCAGTATTTT. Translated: CASSDRENPGRDTQYF. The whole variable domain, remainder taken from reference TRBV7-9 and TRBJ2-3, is DTGVSQNPRHKITKRGQNVTFRCDPISEHNRLYWYRQTLGQGPEFLTYFQNEAQLEKSRLLSDRFSAERPKGSFSTLEIQRTEQGDSAMYLCASSDRENPGRDTQYFGPGTRLTVL.